The 26 T cell receptor beta chains below come from one sample, sequenced in a study of patients and donors after allogeneic stem cell transplantation. TCRdb reprocessed the RT-PCR reads via MiXCR and lists one record per CDR3 protein. The sample yields about 200,000 distinct CDR3 sequences, around 40% seen once. Material for sequencing was blood, either unsorted or a sorted T cell fraction (not recorded which). The receptors shown here come from a human donor who was either an allogeneic HSCT recipient or a stem cell or donor lymphocyte infusion donor (not recorded which). It is not recorded whose cells these are; they may come from a transplant donor.

The V and J genes are TRBV7-9 and TRBJ1-6; D ambiguous. The CDR3 has 13 amino acids. V was cut by 1 base and J by 8 bases, with 6 bases left in between. Germline V lookup: CDR1 SEHNR, CDR2 FQNEAQ (reference sequence). CDR3 amino acids: CASSLVLDSPLHF. CDR3 DNA: TGTGCCAGCAGCTTAGTCCTAGATTCACCCCTCCACTTT.

The chain employs TRBV24-1 and TRBJ2-3, with 8 bases identical to TRBD2. The J segment lost 0 bases and the V segment lost 3 bases, leaving 4 bases of the junction unmatched. Germline CDR1 KGHDR, CDR2 SFDVKD. This CDR3 region has 16 residues. The CDR3 DNA sequence: TGTGCCACCAGTGATCGGGGGGGCAGCAGCACAGATACGCAGTATTTT. Its translation: CATSDRGGSSTDTQYF.

This clonotype has more than one count but fewer than ten. CDR3 nucleotides: TGTGCCAGCAGCACCCGTCCCAAGTCTGAAGCTTTCTTT. As protein: CASSTRPKSEAFF. This chain uses TRBV11-2 with TRBJ1-1; no clear D. This CDR3 region has 13 residues. Germline CDR1 reads SGHAT; CDR2 reads FQNNGV. Trimming took 5 bases from V and 6 from J, leaving 13 bases between them.

The chain recombines TRBV7-6 with TRBJ2-7; 10 bases fit TRBD2. This CDR3 is built from 15 residues. Germline CDR1 is SGHVS and CDR2 is FNYEAQ. V was clipped by 5 bases and J by 0 bases; unmatched bases: 4. DNA of the CDR3: TGTGCCAGCAGCCGGACTAGCGGTTCCTCCTACGAGCAGTACTTC. Its translation is CASSRTSGSSYEQYF.

The V gene is TRBV5-1, the J gene TRBJ2-2; D possibly corresponds to TRBD1 (6 bases). This CDR3 comprises 15 residues. Trimming removed 4 bases at V and 3 bases at J, with 13 bases between. CDR1 and CDR2 (germline): SGHRS, YFSETQ. The CDR3 protein is CASSQRDTYTGELFF. The CDR3 DNA sequence: TGCGCCAGCAGCCAACGGGACACTTACACCGGGGAGCTGTTTTTT. The full variable domain, with the rest looked up from reference TRBV5-1 and TRBJ2-2, is KAGVTQTPRYLIKTRGQQVTLSCSPISGHRSVSWYQQTPGQGLQFLFEYFSETQRNKGNFPGRFSGRQFSNSRSEMNVSTLELGDSALYLCASSQRDTYTGELFFGEGSRLTVL.

This clonotype has just a few counts. The V gene is TRBV12-3 or TRBV12-4, the J gene TRBJ1-5; D is unclear. The CDR3 length is 14 residues. Between the trimmed V and J ends, which lost 4 bases and 4 bases, there was a span of 11 bases. CDR3 sequence reads: CASSSTTSNQPQHF. CDR3 nucleotides: TGTGCCAGCAGTTCCACGACAAGTAATCAGCCCCAGCATTTT.

The V call is TRBV3-1, the J call TRBJ1-2; D is perhaps TRBD1 (5 bases). Germline V gives CDR1 LGHDT, CDR2 YNNKEL (reference sequence). V was trimmed by 0 bases and J by 5 bases, leaving 10 bases between them. CDR3 length equals 14 residues. CDR3 residues: CASSQEGRTYGYTF. DNA of the CDR3: TGTGCCAGCAGCCAAGAGGGACGGACATATGGCTACACCTTC.

The chain employs TRBV6-5 and TRBJ2-3; 9 nucleotides align to TRBD2. Germline V gives CDR1 MNHEY, CDR2 SVGAGI. With 5 bases clipped from V and 2 bases from J, the junction kept 5 bases outside the gene matches. This CDR3 contains 15 residues. The CDR3 loop reads CASSTSGGFTDTQYF. The CDR3 DNA reads as TGTGCCAGCAGTACCAGCGGGGGGTTCACAGATACGCAGTATTTT.

The chain recombines TRBV7-9 with TRBJ1-4; D uncertain. CDR1 is SEHNR, CDR2 FQNEAQ, per germline (reference sequence). V shed 1 base and J shed 7 bases, with 19 bases lying between them. This CDR3 spans 17 amino acids. The CDR3 DNA reads TGTGCCAGCAGCTTAGTCAAGGCGGCTCAACTAGGTGAAAAACTGTTTTTT. Translation: CASSLVKAAQLGEKLFF.

Written as DNA, the CDR3 is TGCAGCGGAACAGGGGGCGCAAATGAGCAGTTCTTC. Its translation is CSGTGGANEQFF. The chain has TRBV29-1 and TRBJ2-1; 9 nucleotides match TRBD1. Per the germline V gene, CDR1 is SQVTM and CDR2 is ANQGSEA. The CDR3 has 12 amino acids. After removal of 7 bases from V and 7 bases from J, the junction contained 5 bases not matched to a gene.

The V gene is TRBV29-1, the J gene TRBJ1-2, with D hard to call. This CDR3 contains 12 residues. Germline lookup yields CDR1 SQVTM and CDR2 ANQGSEA. V dropped 2 bases and J dropped 7 bases, with 11 bases sitting between them. The CDR3 DNA is TGCAGCGTTGAACACTGGACTGCTGGCTACACCTTC. It is translated as CSVEHWTAGYTF.

The table lists this clonotype with many counts. J is TRBJ1-5 and V is TRBV12-3 or TRBV12-4, with a weak D call TRBD1 (5 bases). The V gene lost 5 bases and the J gene lost 0 bases, with 17 bases spanning the gap. This CDR3 is built from 17 residues. DNA of the CDR3: TGTGCCAGCAGTGCCGCCGGGGCCTCATATAGCAATCAGCCCCAGCATTTT. Its protein product is CASSAAGASYSNQPQHF.

The chain joins TRBV6-5 to TRBJ2-2; D not certain. Germline V gives CDR1 MNHEY, CDR2 SVGAGI. The V gene lost 0 bases and the J gene lost 8 bases, with 7 bases spanning the gap. The CDR3 spans 13 residues. The CDR3 DNA sequence: TGTGCCAGCAGTTACTCTCTCCTGGGGGAGCTGTTTTTT. The encoded protein is CASSYSLLGELFF.

This chain connects TRBV12-3 or TRBV12-4 to TRBJ1-1; tentative D call: TRBD1 (6 bases). This CDR3 region has 14 residues. The V gene lost 5 bases and the J gene lost 3 bases, with 13 bases spanning the gap. In nucleotides, the CDR3 is TGTGCCAGCAGTCCCTGGGGGGCAGACACTGAAGCTTTCTTT. Protein product: CASSPWGADTEAFF.

The chain uses TRBV20-1 and TRBJ1-3; D not resolved. Trimming stripped 3 bases from V and 3 bases from J, with 21 bases between. CDR1 and CDR2 from the germline V gene are DFQATT and SNEGSKA (reference sequence). The CDR3 has 17 residues. The CDR3 DNA sequence: TGCAGTGCTAGTGGCAGTGGCCGCGTGGAGTATGGAAACACCATATATTTT. The encoded protein is CSASGSGRVEYGNTIYF.

The chain has TRBV28 and TRBJ2-3, with D possibly TRBD1 on 5 matching bases. The CDR3 is 14 residues long. Germline CDR1 MDHEN, CDR2 SYDVKM. V was shortened by 5 bases and J by 2 bases, with 11 bases between the two germline ends. The CDR3 DNA sequence: TGTGCCAGCAGTAGACAGTTTCTCACAGATACGCAGTATTTT. Its protein product is CASSRQFLTDTQYF.

This clonotype was seen a few times. This chain connects TRBV7-9 to TRBJ1-2; no clear D gene. V lost 1 base, J lost 6 bases, and 9 bases lay in between. Per the germline V gene, CDR1 is SEHNR and CDR2 is FQNEAQ (reference sequence). The CDR3 consists of 13 residues. In DNA, the CDR3 is TGTGCCAGCAGCTTAGTCGGCAGGCATGGCTACACCTTC. Its protein is CASSLVGRHGYTF.

This rearrangement joins TRBV24-1 to TRBJ2-1; D tentatively reads TRBD1 or TRBD2 (6 bases each). V lost 4 bases to trimming and J lost 6 bases, with 12 bases between them. The germline V gene encodes CDR1 KGHDR and CDR2 SFDVKD. The CDR3 is 14 amino acids. CDR3 nucleotides: TGTGCCACCAGTGAACTACAGGGAGGCAATGAGCAGTTCTTC. Translated: CATSELQGGNEQFF.

The chain recombines TRBV7-8 with TRBJ2-5; 9 bases are shared with TRBD2. Germline assignment: CDR1 SGHVS and CDR2 FQNEAQ. The J segment lost 5 bases and the V segment lost 1 base, leaving 2 bases of the junction unmatched. The CDR3 loop spans 14 amino acids. CDR3 coding DNA: TGTGCCAGCAGCTTAGGGCTAGCGGGGGAGACCCAGTACTTC. This sequence encodes CASSLGLAGETQYF.

The chain carries TRBV4-1 and TRBJ1-2; D uncertain. V lost 0 bases and J lost 8, with 10 bases in between. From germline, CDR1 is MGHRA and CDR2 YSYEKL. The CDR3 sequence is 13 residues long. The CDR3: CASSQETVGGYTF. CDR3 bases: TGCGCCAGCAGCCAAGAAACAGTAGGAGGCTACACCTTC.

This clonotype was detected only a few times. The J gene is TRBJ1-1, the V gene TRBV12-3 or TRBV12-4; perhaps TRBD1 as D (5 bases). This CDR3 region has 15 residues. V gave up 3 bases and J gave up 0 bases, with 11 bases separating them. This CDR3 reads CASSFGGSMNTEAFF. CDR3 sequence (DNA): TGTGCCAGCAGTTTCGGGGGGTCGATGAACACTGAAGCTTTCTTT.

The chain combines TRBV24-1 with TRBJ1-2; D is unclear. The CDR3 extends over 14 amino acids. Trimming left V 5 bases short and J 1 base short, with 10 bases between. CDR1 and CDR2 (germline): KGHDR, SFDVKD. CDR3 protein: CATSGPRDNYGYTF. The CDR3, as DNA: TGTGCCACCAGTGGCCCCCGGGATAACTATGGCTACACCTTC.

The sample holds a few counts of this clonotype. The V gene is TRBV11-1, the J gene TRBJ2-1; 8 bases are a match to TRBD2. CDR1 SGHAT and CDR2 FQDESV come from the germline V gene (reference sequence). Trimming at V came to 3 bases and at J to 2 bases, leaving 6 bases not matched to a gene. The length of the CDR3 is 16 residues. CDR3 protein: CASSFGGARTYNEQFF. The CDR3 DNA reads TGTGCCAGCAGCTTCGGGGGGGCCAGGACCTACAATGAGCAGTTCTTC.

V usage is TRBV4-1 and J usage is TRBJ1-1, with TRBD1 as a possible D gene (6 bases). Germline V CDR1 and CDR2: MGHRA, YSYEKL. The ends were cut back, 4 bases at V and 7 bases at J, with 13 bases in the middle. CDR3 length equals 13 residues. CDR3 coding DNA: TGCGCCAGCAGCCGGAGAGACAGGCATGAAGCTTTCTTT. Translation: CASSRRDRHEAFF.

V gene TRBV7-8 combines with J gene TRBJ1-1; D is unresolved. V lost 6 bases and J lost 3, with 14 bases in between. Germline V gene lookup returns CDR1 SGHVS and CDR2 FQNEAQ. The CDR3 consists of 14 residues. CDR3 sequence reads: CASSYDGPYTEAFF. CDR3 sequence (DNA): TGTGCCAGCAGTTACGACGGACCTTACACTGAAGCTTTCTTT. The whole variable domain, filled in from reference TRBV7-8 and TRBJ1-1, reads GAGVSQSPRYKVAKRGQDVALRCDPISGHVSLFWYQQALGQGPEFLTYFQNEAQLDKSGLPSDRFFAERPEGSVSTLKIQRTQQEDSAVYLCASSYDGPYTEAFFGQGTRLTVV.

The table lists this clonotype with a few counts. This chain uses TRBV5-1 with TRBJ1-5; 11 bases line up with TRBD1. J lost 0 bases, V lost 4 bases, and 9 bases had no gene match. Germline CDR1 is SGHRS and CDR2 is YFSETQ. The CDR3 totals 18 residues. The CDR3 DNA follows: TGCGCCAGCAGCCAACCGGGACAGGGGGGGCTTAGCAATCAGCCCCAGCATTTT. This gives the protein CASSQPGQGGLSNQPQHF.